The clone carrying this TCR beta chain was recorded many times. Its antigen is unknown. This sample stems from a study of T cell repertoires in cytomegalovirus infection. About the study: Through public TCR beta signatures, both CMV infection and matching HLA type were indicated. Study-level points and caveats: Dominating the ex vivo response were TCR beta clonotypes that were CMV-specific and HLA-C-restricted. Carriers of CMV and the relevant HLA type were discriminated by public TCR beta frequency.

TCRdb re-called the reads through MiXCR, storing one row per CDR3 protein. The repertoire holds just under 550,000 distinct CDR3 sequences, more than 20% seen once, with under 15% in the top ten. The specimen was PBMCs. This sequence originates from a human donor in good health (CMV status not recorded). Some clones in this sample may be carry-over from other donors' samples.

This chain's CDR3 is CASSLARLGNTGELFF. The DNA for the CDR3 is TGTGCCAGCAGTCTAGCGAGGCTGGGGAACACCGGGGAGCTGTTTTTT. The J gene is TRBJ2-2, the V gene TRBV2; D is perhaps TRBD2 (6 bases). The CDR3 runs 16 residues. Germline CDR1 reads SNHLY; CDR2 reads FYNNEI. V lost 5 bases and J 1 base, leaving 14 bases between the germline ends.